The T cell receptor beta chain described here comes from a study of molecular identifiers for immune sequencing clone quantification. The germline gives CDR1 ENHRY, CDR2 SYGVKD. This CDR3 region has 14 residues. The germline V and J ends were trimmed by 7 bases and 0 bases, with 9 bases remaining between them. TCRdb recomputed calls from the PCR reads with MiXCR, one row per CDR3 protein. The data contain hundreds of thousands of distinct CDR3 sequences, less than 30% of them singletons. The sequence derives from a human donor in good health. Some libraries in this study had Jurkat cell RNA spiked in. Sequenced input: naive CD8+ T cells from blood, with Jurkat cell RNA spiked in. The sample's subset: FACS-sorted CD8+CD4-CCR7+CD45RA+ naive T cells. The chain employs TRBV10-3 and TRBJ2-2; D is unclear. The CDR3 region has the DNA TGTGCCATCAAGGAACACACGAACACCGGGGAGCTGTTTTTT. It specifies CAIKEHTNTGELFF.